This T cell receptor (beta chain) was observed in a study of vaccination and CD4 T cells after COVID-19. Study context: Researchers treated cells with overlapping spike peptides taken from SARS-CoV-2, HCoV-NL63, HCoV-OC43 and HCoV-229E. Either a CEFX pool, an HIV-1 Nef pool, or no peptide was added to control cultures. Regarding the study as a whole: In convalescent patients, a median about 86% of post-vaccine SARS-CoV-2-reactive clones appeared only after vaccination. Convalescent participants were relatively few, and none had early post-infection timepoints studied.

Notes on this clonotype: Its target is not known.

This CDR3 has 15 residues. Germline V gene sequence: CDR1 SGHKS, CDR2 YYEKEE (reference sequence). Unmatched junction bases numbered 6, after V lost 3 bases and J lost 4 bases. Treatment indicated: approximately 9-day PBMC culture with coronavirus spike peptide pools or control peptides (ViraFEST assay). An Oncomine TCR Beta short-read assay was used to sequence the DNA from cultured CD4+ T cells. TCRdb re-called the PCR reads with MiXCR, one entry per CDR3 protein. The sample has about 14,000 distinct CDR3 sequences; roughly 74% are singletons. The specimen comprised CD4+ T cells from blood, cultured in vitro, sampled after SARS-CoV-2 vaccination. This clonotype was sampled from a human donor who received a COVID-19 vaccine. V usage is TRBV5-5 and J usage is TRBJ2-7, with 11 positions matching TRBD2. CDR3 DNA sequence: TGTGCCAGCAGCTCCCCTAGCGGGGGGAAGTACGAGCAGTACTTC. Translating gives CASSSPSGGKYEQYF.